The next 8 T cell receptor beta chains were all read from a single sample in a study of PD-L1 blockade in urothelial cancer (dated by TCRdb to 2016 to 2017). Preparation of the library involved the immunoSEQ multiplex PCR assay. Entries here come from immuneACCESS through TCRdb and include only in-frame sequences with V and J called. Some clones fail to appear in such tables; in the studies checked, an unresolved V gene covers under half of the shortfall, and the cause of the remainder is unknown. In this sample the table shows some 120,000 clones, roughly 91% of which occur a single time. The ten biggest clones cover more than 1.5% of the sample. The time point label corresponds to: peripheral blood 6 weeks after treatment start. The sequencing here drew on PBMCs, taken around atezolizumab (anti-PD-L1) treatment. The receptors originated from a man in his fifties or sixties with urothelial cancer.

The CDR3 DNA follows: TGTGCCAGCAGCTTGATTGCCCCCGGTCCCAATCAGCCCCAGCATTTT. Encoded protein: CASSLIAPGPNQPQHF. The rearrangement links TRBV7-2 to TRBJ1-5; D unresolved. The V end was cut by 3 bases, the J end by 3 bases, with 15 bases between. CDR3 length: 16 amino acids. The germline CDR1 and CDR2 sequences are SGHTA and FQGNSA.

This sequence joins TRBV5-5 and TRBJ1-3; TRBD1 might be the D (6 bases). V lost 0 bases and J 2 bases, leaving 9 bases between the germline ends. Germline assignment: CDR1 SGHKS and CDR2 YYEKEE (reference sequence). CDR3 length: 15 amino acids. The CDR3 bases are TGTGCCAGCAGCTTGGGGGACAACGCTGGAAACACCATATATTTT. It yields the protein CASSLGDNAGNTIYF.

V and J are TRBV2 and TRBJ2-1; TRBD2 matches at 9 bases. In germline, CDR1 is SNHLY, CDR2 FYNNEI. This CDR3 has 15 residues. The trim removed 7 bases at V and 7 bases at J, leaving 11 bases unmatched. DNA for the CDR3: TGTGCCAGCACTCCGAGGGGGACTAGCTGGAATGAGCAGTTCTTC. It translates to CASTPRGTSWNEQFF.

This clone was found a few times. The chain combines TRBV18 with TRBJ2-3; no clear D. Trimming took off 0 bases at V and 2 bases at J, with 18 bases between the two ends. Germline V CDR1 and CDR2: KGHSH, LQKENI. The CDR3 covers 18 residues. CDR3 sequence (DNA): TGTGCCAGCTCACCACCGAGGAGCGCCATAGCCCTCACAGATACGCAGTATTTT. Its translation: CASSPPRSAIALTDTQYF.

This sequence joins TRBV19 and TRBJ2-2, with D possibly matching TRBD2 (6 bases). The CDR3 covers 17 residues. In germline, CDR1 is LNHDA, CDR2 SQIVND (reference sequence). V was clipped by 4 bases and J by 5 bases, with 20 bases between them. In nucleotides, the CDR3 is TGTGCCAGTAGTACACAGCGGACCGGGAGATATACCGGGGAGCTGTTTTTT. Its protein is CASSTQRTGRYTGELFF.

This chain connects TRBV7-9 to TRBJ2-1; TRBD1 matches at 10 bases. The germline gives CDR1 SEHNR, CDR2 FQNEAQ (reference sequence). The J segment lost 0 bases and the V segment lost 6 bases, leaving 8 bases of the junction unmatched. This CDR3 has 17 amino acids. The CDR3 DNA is TGTGCCAGCAGTGATTGGGGACAGGGGAGCTCCTACAATGAGCAGTTCTTC. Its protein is CASSDWGQGSSYNEQFF.

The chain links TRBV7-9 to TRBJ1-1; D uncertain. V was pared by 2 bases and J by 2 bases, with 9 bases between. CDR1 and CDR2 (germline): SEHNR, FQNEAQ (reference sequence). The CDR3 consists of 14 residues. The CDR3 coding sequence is TGTGCCAGCAGCTTACAGGTCCTTAACACTGAAGCTTTCTTT. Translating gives CASSLQVLNTEAFF.

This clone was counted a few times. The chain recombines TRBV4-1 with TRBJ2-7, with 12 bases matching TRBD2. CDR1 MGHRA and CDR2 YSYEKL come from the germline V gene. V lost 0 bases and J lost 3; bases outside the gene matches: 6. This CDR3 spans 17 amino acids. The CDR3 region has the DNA TGCGCCAGCAGCCAAGAACTGGGGACTAGCGGGCTCTACGAGCAGTACTTC. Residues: CASSQELGTSGLYEQYF.